Below are 29 T cell receptor beta chains sequenced from a single sample in a study of cytomegalovirus exposure and HLA in healthy donors. PCR primers comprised 60 Vbeta and 13 Jbeta primers. Clones were sequenced by immunoSEQ multiplex PCR, and TCRdb holds only the in-frame ones, with some missing. The repertoire has 140,000 or so clones, around 10% of them found once; the top ten carry 1.8%. Sequenced sample: PBMCs. These receptors originate from a male donor in good health and CMV-seronegative.

This chain links TRBV2 with TRBJ1-3, with 9 bases identical to TRBD1. The CDR3 sequence is 18 residues long. Germline values: CDR1 SNHLY, CDR2 FYNNEI. V dropped 7 bases and J dropped 0; count of bases not matched to a gene: 13. The CDR3, as DNA: TGTGCCAGCACTGGGACAGGGACCTTGGCGCGCTCTGGAAACACCATATATTTT. Translation: CASTGTGTLARSGNTIYF.

This clone appeared a few times. The chain has TRBV10-3 and TRBJ2-1; 8 bases agree with TRBD1. The V gene's germline CDR1 is ENHRY and CDR2 SYGVKD. Unmatched junction bases numbered 10, after V lost 11 bases and J lost 7 bases. There are 13 residues in the CDR3. The CDR3 is CAASGGVGNEQFF. The CDR3 nucleotides read TGTGCCGCATCAGGGGGCGTCGGAAATGAGCAGTTCTTC.

The rearrangement joins TRBV5-1 to TRBJ2-5, with 9 bases identical to TRBD1. Near its end, the DNA agrees better with TRBJ2-7, so the J call may be wrong. Per germline, CDR1 SGHRS and CDR2 YFSETQ. The CDR3 extends over 13 amino acids. CDR3 amino acids: CASSPTGGIEQYF. The CDR3, as DNA: TGCGCCAGCAGCCCGACAGGGGGGATCGAGCAGTACTTC.

The chain carries TRBV28 and TRBJ2-2; weak D call: TRBD1 (6 bases). The CDR3 spans 16 residues. The V gene lost 5 bases and the J gene lost 3 bases, with 16 bases spanning the gap. CDR1 and CDR2 from the germline V gene are MDHEN and SYDVKM. DNA of the CDR3: TGTGCCAGCAGTCCGTTCCGGACAGATTACACCGGGGAGCTGTTTTTT. Residues: CASSPFRTDYTGELFF. The whole variable domain, filled in from reference TRBV28 and TRBJ2-2, reads DVKVTQSSRYLVKRTGEKVFLECVQDMDHENMFWYRQDPGLGLRLIYFSYDVKMKEKGDIPEGYSVSREKKERFSLILESASTNQTSMYLCASSPFRTDYTGELFFGEGSRLTVL.

This chain uses TRBV6-6 with TRBJ1-5; perhaps TRBD1 as D (5 bases). The CDR3 contains 14 residues. Trimming left V 8 bases short and J 0 bases short, with 11 bases between. Germline CDR1 and CDR2: MNHNY and SVGAGI (reference sequence). CDR3 amino acids: CASYRQDSNQPQHF. CDR3 bases: TGTGCCAGCTACAGGCAAGATAGCAATCAGCCCCAGCATTTT.

A single count supports this clone. The gene calls are TRBV18 and TRBJ2-3; TRBD1 is a possible D gene (6 bases). This CDR3 contains 15 residues. V lost 3 bases to trimming and J lost 3 bases, with 13 bases between them. Per germline, CDR1 KGHSH and CDR2 LQKENI. The CDR3 nucleotides read TGTGCCAGCTCACCGGGGGCAGGCACAACAGATACGCAGTATTTT. Translated, it gives CASSPGAGTTDTQYF. The full variable domain, its missing parts supplied by reference TRBV18 and TRBJ2-3, is NAGVMQNPRHLVRRRGQEARLRCSPMKGHSHVYWYRQLPEEGLKFMVYLQKENIIDESGMPKERFSAEFPKEGPSILRIQQVVRGDSAAYFCASSPGAGTTDTQYFGPGTRLTVL.

The sample holds a few counts of this clone. The rearrangement links TRBV7-2 to TRBJ1-5; 7 nucleotides align to TRBD1. Per the germline V gene, CDR1 is SGHTA and CDR2 is FQGNSA. CDR3 length equals 16 residues. V lost 7 bases, J lost 6 bases, and 15 bases stayed unmatched. The CDR3, as DNA: TGTGCCAGCACTTTCCGGCCGACGGACAGGCTTCAGCCCCAGCATTTT. Its protein product is CASTFRPTDRLQPQHF.

The J gene is TRBJ2-5, the V gene TRBV5-1; 9 bases are shared with TRBD1. CDR1 and CDR2 (germline): SGHRS, YFSETQ. This CDR3 contains 14 residues. The junction had 4 bases not matched to a gene; V was cut back by 5 bases and J by 2 bases. In nucleotides, the CDR3 is TGCGCCAGCAGGCTACAGGGGGCACAAGAGACCCAGTACTTC. This sequence encodes CASRLQGAQETQYF.

The chain recombines TRBV9 with TRBJ1-1; D is ambiguous. The CDR3 spans 13 residues. V lost 4 bases and J 3 bases, leaving 10 bases between the germline ends. Germline-derived CDR1 and CDR2 are SGDLS and YYNGEE. The DNA for the CDR3 is TGTGCCAGCAGCCCCTCTACCTACACTGAAGCTTTCTTT. Translated, it gives CASSPSTYTEAFF.

This clone was detected only a few times. The rearrangement uses TRBV6-5 and TRBJ1-5; 7 nucleotides agree with TRBD1. The trim removed 8 bases at V and 4 bases at J, leaving 11 bases unmatched. CDR3 length: 15 residues. The germline V gene has CDR1 MNHEY and CDR2 SVGAGI. CDR3 sequence reads: CASRRGTASNQPQHF. CDR3 in DNA: TGTGCCAGCCGCCGAGGGACAGCTTCGAATCAGCCCCAGCATTTT.

The chain recombines TRBV7-2 with TRBJ2-1, with D perhaps matching TRBD2 (6 bases). Germline CDR1 reads SGHTA; CDR2 reads FQGNSA. Trimming removed 1 base from V and 1 base from J, with 17 bases in between. The CDR3 consists of 18 residues. This chain's CDR3 is CASSLGASAKYSYNEQFF. For the CDR3, the DNA is TGTGCCAGCAGCTTAGGGGCTAGCGCCAAGTATTCCTACAATGAGCAGTTCTTC.

The V and J genes are TRBV2 and TRBJ2-3; a possible D gene is TRBD2 (5 bases). Between the trimmed V and J ends, which lost 4 bases and 3 bases, there was a span of 17 bases. This CDR3 has 16 amino acids. Germline-derived CDR1 and CDR2 are SNHLY and FYNNEI. CDR3 coding DNA: TGTGCCAGCAGTGGCTCCGAGCGGAAAGGGACAGATACGCAGTATTTT. Translation gives CASSGSERKGTDTQYF.

This clone was seen a few times. V usage is TRBV19 and J usage is TRBJ2-3, with TRBD1 matching 8 bases. The CDR3 consists of 16 residues. V was clipped by 4 bases and J by 2 bases; unmatched bases: 8. Germline CDR1 is LNHDA and CDR2 is SQIVND (reference sequence). CDR3 region: CASSTRTGMTTDTQYF. For the CDR3, the DNA is TGTGCCAGTAGTACCCGGACAGGGATGACCACAGATACGCAGTATTTT.

The chain recombines TRBV25-1 with TRBJ1-3, with a possible D match to TRBD1 (5 bases). This CDR3 is 12 amino acids long. V gave up 1 base and J gave up 11 bases, with 9 bases separating them. From germline, CDR1 is MGHDK and CDR2 SYGVNS. CDR3 DNA sequence: TGTGCCAGCAGTGAATTGGGGGGGGCCATATATTTT. It yields the protein CASSELGGAIYF. The full variable domain, rest sourced from reference TRBV25-1 and TRBJ1-3, is EADIYQTPRYLVIGTGKKITLECSQTMGHDKMYWYQQDPGMELHLIHYSYGVNSTEKGDLSSESTVSRIRTEHFPLTLESARPSHTSQYLCASSELGGAIYFGEGSWLTVV.

The chain carries TRBV5-6 and TRBJ1-2; no clear D. V was cut by 1 base and J by 2 bases, with 9 bases left in between. The germline gives CDR1 SGHDT, CDR2 YYEEEE. The CDR3 is made up of 14 amino acids. The CDR3 DNA sequence: TGTGCCAGCAGCTTGTGGGAGGCCAACTATGGCTACACCTTC. Translated, it gives CASSLWEANYGYTF.

The chain links TRBV4-2 to TRBJ1-4; the D is unclear. The CDR3 loop spans 15 amino acids. CDR1 and CDR2 from the germline V gene are LGHNA and YNFKEQ. V dropped 4 bases and J dropped 8 bases, with 17 bases sitting between them. The CDR3 sequence: CASSPLSGGGEKLFF. The CDR3 nucleotides read TGTGCCAGCAGCCCCCTTTCGGGAGGCGGGGAAAAACTGTTTTTT.

The J gene is TRBJ1-1, the V gene TRBV10-3; D might be TRBD1 (6 bases). The CDR3 consists of 15 residues. Germline loops: CDR1 ENHRY, CDR2 SYGVKD. V shed 6 bases and J shed 1 base, with 15 bases lying between them. Here the CDR3 reads CAIRARTDPNTEAFF. CDR3 in DNA: TGTGCCATCAGGGCCCGGACAGATCCGAACACTGAAGCTTTCTTT.

The chain has TRBV4-2 and TRBJ2-2, with a possible D match to TRBD2 (5 bases). With 1 base removed from V and 1 base from J, the gap between germline ends came to 7 bases. This CDR3 is built from 15 residues. From germline, CDR1 is LGHNA and CDR2 YNFKEQ. CDR3: CASSQVGRNTGELFF. The CDR3, as DNA: TGTGCCAGCAGCCAAGTAGGGAGGAACACCGGGGAGCTGTTTTTT.

This clone was counted only a few times. V and J are TRBV2 and TRBJ1-2, with TRBD1 as a possible D gene (6 bases). CDR3 length equals 15 residues. CDR1 and CDR2 from the germline V gene are SNHLY and FYNNEI. V was shortened by 8 bases and J by 3 bases, with 19 bases between the two germline ends. In nucleotides, the CDR3 is TGTGCCAGCCGTCTTTCAGGGGTTGAAGACTATGGCTACACCTTC. Its protein is CASRLSGVEDYGYTF.

The rearrangement links TRBV28 to TRBJ2-3; TRBD2 aligns across 7 bases. V was pared by 8 bases and J by 4 bases, with 3 bases of the junction left unmatched. This CDR3 region has 12 residues. Germline V CDR1 and CDR2: MDHEN, SYDVKM. The CDR3 region is CASDGRSDTQYF. The CDR3 region has the DNA TGTGCCAGCGACGGGAGGTCAGATACGCAGTATTTT.

This clone occurred a few times. The chain couples TRBV6-1 to TRBJ1-3; D perhaps matches TRBD1 (5 bases). This CDR3 is built from 15 residues. Per the germline V gene, CDR1 is MNHNS and CDR2 is SASEGT. V lost 5 bases to trimming and J lost 4 bases, with 15 bases between them. CDR3 nucleotides: TGTGCCAGCAGTCCCCCCTATGGGGCCGGAAACACCATATATTTT. Translated, it gives CASSPPYGAGNTIYF.

The sample holds a few counts of this clone. This sequence joins TRBV5-4 and TRBJ2-2, with D perhaps TRBD1 (6 bases). CDR3 length: 16 amino acids. Germline V gene lookup returns CDR1 SGHNT and CDR2 YYREEE (reference sequence). Trimming cost V 4 bases and J 3 bases, with 16 bases left between them. DNA of the CDR3: TGTGCCAGCAGCCAATTTGGGACATCCTACACCGGGGAGCTGTTTTTT. Encoded protein: CASSQFGTSYTGELFF.

The gene calls are TRBV6-1 and TRBJ2-7, with TRBD1 identical over 11 bases. The CDR3 consists of 14 residues. CDR1 and CDR2 (germline): MNHNS, SASEGT. V dropped 6 bases and J dropped 4; count of bases not matched to a gene: 5. DNA of the CDR3: TGTGCCAGCAGGACGGACAGGGGGCTGTACGAGCAGTACTTC. Translated, it gives CASRTDRGLYEQYF.

This clone was picked up a small number of times. The chain recombines TRBV7-4 with TRBJ2-7; TRBD1 is a possible D gene (5 bases). The CDR3 extends over 14 amino acids. V lost 2 bases and J 2 bases, leaving 10 bases between the germline ends. The germline V gene has CDR1 SGHVT and CDR2 SQSDAQ. CDR3: CASSLKGQAYEQYF. The DNA for the CDR3 is TGTGCCAGCAGCTTAAAAGGACAAGCCTACGAGCAGTACTTC.

The genes are TRBV5-6 and TRBJ2-1; tentative D call: TRBD2 (5 bases). This CDR3 region has 14 residues. Germline V gene lookup returns CDR1 SGHDT and CDR2 YYEEEE. V was trimmed by 4 bases and J by 10 bases, leaving 18 bases between them. CDR3 in amino acids: CASSMGSPELEQFF. The CDR3 DNA reads TGTGCCAGCAGCATGGGGAGCCCCGAGTTGGAGCAGTTCTTC.

This clone was detected a few times. The chain uses TRBV4-1 and TRBJ1-1, with TRBD1 matching 9 bases. Germline CDR1 MGHRA, CDR2 YSYEKL. This CDR3 comprises 17 residues. The V and J ends lost 2 bases and 5 bases, in that order; junction bases with no gene match: 12. CDR3 residues: CASSQFPGQGQGTEAFF. In DNA, the CDR3 is TGCGCCAGCAGCCAATTCCCGGGACAGGGACAAGGGACTGAAGCTTTCTTT.

The V call is TRBV9, the J call TRBJ2-3; D call uncertain. Per germline, CDR1 SGDLS and CDR2 YYNGEE. The V end was cut by 3 bases, the J end by 2 bases, with 13 bases between. There are 15 residues in the CDR3. CDR3 nucleotides: TGTGCCAGCAGCGCAGACGGCAGGCCCACAGATACGCAGTATTTT. Protein sequence: CASSADGRPTDTQYF.

As DNA, the CDR3 is TGTGCCAGCAGGGTTAGCTCCTACAATGAGCAGTTCTTC. This codes for CASRVSSYNEQFF. The chain combines TRBV6-1 with TRBJ2-1; D gene unclear. In germline, CDR1 is MNHNS, CDR2 SASEGT. The CDR3 runs 13 residues. Trimming left V 6 bases short and J 0 bases short, with 6 bases between.

The rearrangement joins TRBV4-2 to TRBJ1-2, with D unclear. The CDR3 is 14 amino acids. Per germline, CDR1 LGHNA and CDR2 YNFKEQ. The V and J ends lost 3 bases and 4 bases respectively, with 12 bases between them. The CDR3 spells CASSHNMGPYGYTF. The CDR3 nucleotides read TGTGCCAGCAGCCATAACATGGGCCCCTATGGCTACACCTTC.